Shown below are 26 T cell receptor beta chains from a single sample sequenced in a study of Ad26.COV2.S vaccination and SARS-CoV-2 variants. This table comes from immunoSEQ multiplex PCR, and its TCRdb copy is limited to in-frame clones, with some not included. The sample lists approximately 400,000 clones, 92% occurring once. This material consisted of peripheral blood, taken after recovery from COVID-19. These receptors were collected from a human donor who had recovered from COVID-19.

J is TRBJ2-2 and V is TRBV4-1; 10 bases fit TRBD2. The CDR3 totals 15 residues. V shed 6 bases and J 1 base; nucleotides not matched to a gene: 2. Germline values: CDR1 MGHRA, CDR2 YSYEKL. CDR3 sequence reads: CASSSGGKNTGELFF. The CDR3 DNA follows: TGCGCCAGCAGTAGCGGGGGGAAGAACACCGGGGAGCTGTTTTTT.

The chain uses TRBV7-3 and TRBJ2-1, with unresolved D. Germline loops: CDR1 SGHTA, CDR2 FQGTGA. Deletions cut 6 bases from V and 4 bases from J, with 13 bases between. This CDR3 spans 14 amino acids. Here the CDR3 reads CASRKAPAYNEQFF. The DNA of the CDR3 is TGTGCCAGCAGGAAGGCCCCGGCTTACAATGAGCAGTTCTTC.

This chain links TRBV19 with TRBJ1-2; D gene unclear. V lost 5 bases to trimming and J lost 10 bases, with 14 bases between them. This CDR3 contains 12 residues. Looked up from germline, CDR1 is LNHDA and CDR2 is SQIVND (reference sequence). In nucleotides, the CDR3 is TGTGCCAGTAGTCTACCGTACGGGAACTACACCTTC. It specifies CASSLPYGNYTF.

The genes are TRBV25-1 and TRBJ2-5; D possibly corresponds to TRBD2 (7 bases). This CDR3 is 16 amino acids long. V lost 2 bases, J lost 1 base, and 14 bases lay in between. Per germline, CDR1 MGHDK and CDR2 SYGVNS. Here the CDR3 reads CASSEPRGGVQETQYF. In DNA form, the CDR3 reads TGTGCCAGCAGTGAACCTAGAGGGGGGGTCCAAGAGACCCAGTACTTC.

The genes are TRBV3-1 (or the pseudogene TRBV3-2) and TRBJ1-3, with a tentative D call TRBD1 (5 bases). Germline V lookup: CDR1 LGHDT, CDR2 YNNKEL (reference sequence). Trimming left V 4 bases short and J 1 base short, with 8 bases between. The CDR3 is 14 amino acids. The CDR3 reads CASSPRESGNTIYF. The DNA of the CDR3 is TGTGCCAGCAGCCCCAGGGAGTCTGGAAACACCATATATTTT.

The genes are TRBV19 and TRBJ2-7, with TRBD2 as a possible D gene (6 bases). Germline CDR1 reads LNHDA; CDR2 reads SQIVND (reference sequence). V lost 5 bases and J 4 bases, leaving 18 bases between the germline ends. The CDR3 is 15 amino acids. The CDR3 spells CASSWAGTEIYEQYF. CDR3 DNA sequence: TGTGCCAGTAGTTGGGCCGGGACTGAGATTTACGAGCAGTACTTC.

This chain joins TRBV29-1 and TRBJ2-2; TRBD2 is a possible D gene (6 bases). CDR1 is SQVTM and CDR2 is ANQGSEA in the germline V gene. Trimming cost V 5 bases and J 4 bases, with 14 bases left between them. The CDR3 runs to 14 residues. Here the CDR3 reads CSVRGRGRTGELFF. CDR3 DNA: TGCAGCGTTCGCGGGCGGGGTCGCACCGGGGAGCTGTTTTTT.

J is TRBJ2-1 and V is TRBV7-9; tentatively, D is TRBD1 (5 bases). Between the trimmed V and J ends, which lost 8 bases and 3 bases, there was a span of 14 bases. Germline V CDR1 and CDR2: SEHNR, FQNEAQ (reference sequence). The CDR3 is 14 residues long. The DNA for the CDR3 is TGTGCCAGCCGGCTACAGGAAAACTACAATGAGCAGTTCTTC. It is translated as CASRLQENYNEQFF. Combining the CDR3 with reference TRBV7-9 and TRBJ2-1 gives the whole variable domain DTGVSQNPRHKITKRGQNVTFRCDPISEHNRLYWYRQTLGQGPEFLTYFQNEAQLEKSRLLSDRFSAERPKGSFSTLEIQRTEQGDSAMYLCASRLQENYNEQFFGPGTRLTVL.

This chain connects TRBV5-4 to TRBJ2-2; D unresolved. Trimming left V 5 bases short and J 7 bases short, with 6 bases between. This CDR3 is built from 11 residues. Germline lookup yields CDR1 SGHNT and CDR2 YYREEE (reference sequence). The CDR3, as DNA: TGTGCCAGCAGGCGAAACGGGGAGCTGTTTTTT. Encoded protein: CASRRNGELFF.

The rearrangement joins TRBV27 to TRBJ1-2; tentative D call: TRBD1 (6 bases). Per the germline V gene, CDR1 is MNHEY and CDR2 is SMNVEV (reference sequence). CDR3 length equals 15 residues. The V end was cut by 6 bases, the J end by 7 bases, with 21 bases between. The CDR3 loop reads CASSSRSGTHTGYTF. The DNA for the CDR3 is TGTGCCAGCAGCTCGAGATCCGGGACACATACTGGCTACACCTTC.

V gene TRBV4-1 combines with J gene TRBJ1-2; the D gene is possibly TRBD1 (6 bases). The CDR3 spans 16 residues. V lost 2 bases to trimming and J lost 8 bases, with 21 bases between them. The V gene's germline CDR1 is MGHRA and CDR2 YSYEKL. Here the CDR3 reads CASSQYNDRPGGGYTF. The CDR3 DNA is TGCGCCAGCAGCCAATACAACGACAGGCCCGGAGGGGGCTACACCTTC.

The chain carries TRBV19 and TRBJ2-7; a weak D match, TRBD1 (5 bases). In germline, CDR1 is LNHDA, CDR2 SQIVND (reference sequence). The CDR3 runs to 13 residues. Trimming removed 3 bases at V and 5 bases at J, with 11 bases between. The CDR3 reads CASSMGQGNEQYF. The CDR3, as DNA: TGTGCCAGTAGTATGGGCCAGGGTAACGAGCAGTACTTC.

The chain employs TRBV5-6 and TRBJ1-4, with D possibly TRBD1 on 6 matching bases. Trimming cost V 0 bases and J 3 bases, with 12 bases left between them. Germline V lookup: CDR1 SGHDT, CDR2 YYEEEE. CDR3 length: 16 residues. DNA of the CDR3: TGTGCCAGCAGCTTGGACGGGGGCGCGGCTAATGAAAAACTGTTTTTT. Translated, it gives CASSLDGGAANEKLFF.

The CDR3: CASSLGHRNTEAFF. The CDR3 DNA follows: TGTGCCAGCAGCTTGGGACACCGGAACACTGAAGCTTTCTTT. V usage is TRBV5-4 and J usage is TRBJ1-1, with D unresolved. Germline CDR1 SGHNT, CDR2 YYREEE (reference sequence). V lost 0 bases, J lost 1 base, and 7 bases lay in between. The CDR3 spans 14 residues.

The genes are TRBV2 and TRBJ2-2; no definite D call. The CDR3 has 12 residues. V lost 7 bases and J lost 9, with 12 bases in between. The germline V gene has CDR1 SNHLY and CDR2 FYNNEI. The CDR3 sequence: CASIGQSWELFF. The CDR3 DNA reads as TGTGCCAGCATAGGGCAGTCTTGGGAGCTGTTTTTT.

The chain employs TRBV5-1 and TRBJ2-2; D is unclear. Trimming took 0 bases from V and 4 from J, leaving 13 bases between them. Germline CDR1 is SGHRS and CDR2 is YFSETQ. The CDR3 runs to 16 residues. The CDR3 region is CASSLVGQSSTGELFF. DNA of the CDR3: TGCGCCAGCAGCTTGGTTGGGCAGAGTAGCACCGGGGAGCTGTTTTTT.

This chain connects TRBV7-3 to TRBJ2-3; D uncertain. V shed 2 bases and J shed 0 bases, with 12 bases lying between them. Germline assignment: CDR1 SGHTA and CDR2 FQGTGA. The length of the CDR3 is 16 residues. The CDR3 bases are TGTGCCAGCAGCTTACTCGGGCTATGGAGCACAGATACGCAGTATTTT. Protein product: CASSLLGLWSTDTQYF.

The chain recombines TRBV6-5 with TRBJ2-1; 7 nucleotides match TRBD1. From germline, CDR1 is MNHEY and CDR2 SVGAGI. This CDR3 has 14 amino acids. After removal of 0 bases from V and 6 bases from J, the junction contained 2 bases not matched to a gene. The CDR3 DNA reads TGTGCCAGCAGTTACTCGAGGACAGGCAATGAGCAGTTCTTC. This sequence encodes CASSYSRTGNEQFF.

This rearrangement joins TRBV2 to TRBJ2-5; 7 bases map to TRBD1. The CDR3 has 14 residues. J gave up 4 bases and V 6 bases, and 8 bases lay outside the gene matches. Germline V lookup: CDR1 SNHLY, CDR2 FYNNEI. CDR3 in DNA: TGTGCCAGCAGAACAGACAGGGCTCCAGAGACCCAGTACTTC. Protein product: CASRTDRAPETQYF.

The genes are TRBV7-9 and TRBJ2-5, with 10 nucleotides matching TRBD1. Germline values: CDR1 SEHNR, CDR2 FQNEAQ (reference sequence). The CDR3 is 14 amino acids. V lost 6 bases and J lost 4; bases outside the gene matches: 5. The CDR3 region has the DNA TGTGCCAGCAGGACAGGGGGCGAGGGAGAGACCCAGTACTTC. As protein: CASRTGGEGETQYF.

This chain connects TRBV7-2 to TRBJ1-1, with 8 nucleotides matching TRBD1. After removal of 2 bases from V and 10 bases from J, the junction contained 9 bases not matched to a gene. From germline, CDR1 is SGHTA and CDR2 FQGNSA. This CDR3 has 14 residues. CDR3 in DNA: TGTGCCAGCAGCTTAATACCAGGGGGCGAGGGAGCTTTCTTT. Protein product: CASSLIPGGEGAFF.

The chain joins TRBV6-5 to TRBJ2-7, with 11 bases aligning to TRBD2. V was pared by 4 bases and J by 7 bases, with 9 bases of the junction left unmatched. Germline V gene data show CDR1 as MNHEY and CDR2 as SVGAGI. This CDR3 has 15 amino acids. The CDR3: CASSSTSGGSWEQYF. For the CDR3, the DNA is TGTGCCAGCAGTTCCACTAGCGGGGGATCGTGGGAGCAGTACTTC.

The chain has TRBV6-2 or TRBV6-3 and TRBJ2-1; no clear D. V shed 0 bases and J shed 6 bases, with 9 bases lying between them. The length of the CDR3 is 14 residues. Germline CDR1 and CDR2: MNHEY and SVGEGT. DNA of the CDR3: TGTGCCAGCAGTTACTCTAGGGCCAGCAATGAGCAGTTCTTC. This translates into CASSYSRASNEQFF.

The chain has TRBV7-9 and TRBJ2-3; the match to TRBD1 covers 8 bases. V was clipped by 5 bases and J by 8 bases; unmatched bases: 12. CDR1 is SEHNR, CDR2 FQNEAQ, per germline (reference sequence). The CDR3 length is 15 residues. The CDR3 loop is CASSTTGGRESTQYF. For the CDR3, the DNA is TGTGCCAGCAGCACCACAGGGGGGAGAGAGTCTACGCAGTATTTT.

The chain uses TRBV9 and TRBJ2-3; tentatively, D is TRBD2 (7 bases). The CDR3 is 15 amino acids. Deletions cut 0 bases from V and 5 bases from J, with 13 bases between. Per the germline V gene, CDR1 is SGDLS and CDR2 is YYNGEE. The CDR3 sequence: CASSVDWGGQDTQYF. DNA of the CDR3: TGTGCCAGCAGCGTAGACTGGGGGGGGCAAGATACGCAGTATTTT.

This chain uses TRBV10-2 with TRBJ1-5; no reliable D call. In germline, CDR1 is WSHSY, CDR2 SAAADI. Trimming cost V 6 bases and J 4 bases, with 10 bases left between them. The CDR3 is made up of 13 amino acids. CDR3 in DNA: TGCGCCAGCAGGGGAAGATTAAATCAGCCCCAGCATTTT. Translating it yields CASRGRLNQPQHF.